Below, 25 T cell receptor beta chains from the same sample are listed, as sequenced in a study of beta chain features in type 1 diabetes. Sequenced material consisted of expressed TCRB transcripts (all of the isolated RNA was reverse transcribed). Some clones are missing from TCRdb's copy, which holds only in-frame ones; the method was immunoSEQ multiplex PCR. The sample lists 140,000 to 150,000 clones, over 9.5% occurring once. Specimen: naive CD4+ T cells from blood. These receptors all stem from a man younger than 35 in good health.

This clone was seen a handful of times. V usage is TRBV27 and J usage is TRBJ2-5; 9 bases are shared with TRBD2. J lost 5 bases, V lost 1 base, and 2 bases had no gene match. This CDR3 has 14 residues. The germline CDR1 and CDR2 sequences are MNHEY and SMNVEV (reference sequence). CDR3 sequence reads: CASSLLAGAETQYF. The CDR3 DNA reads TGTGCCAGCAGTTTATTAGCGGGGGCGGAGACCCAGTACTTC.

V usage is TRBV5-5 and J usage is TRBJ1-6; TRBD1 matches 11 bases. From germline, CDR1 is SGHKS and CDR2 YYEKEE (reference sequence). V lost 0 bases and J lost 6; bases outside the gene matches: 8. This CDR3 comprises 18 residues. The CDR3 protein is CASSLAGPGQGGNSPLHF. In DNA, the CDR3 is TGTGCCAGCAGCTTGGCCGGGCCGGGACAGGGGGGTAATTCACCCCTCCACTTT. Complete variable domain (other parts from reference TRBV5-5 and TRBJ1-6): DAGVTQSPTHLIKTRGQQVTLRCSPISGHKSVSWYQQVLGQGPQFIFQYYEKEERGRGNFPDRFSARQFPNYSSELNVNALLLGDSALYLCASSLAGPGQGGNSPLHFGNGTRLTVT.

This clone was seen only a few times. This chain uses TRBV6-5 with TRBJ1-3; perhaps TRBD1 as D (6 bases). Deletions cut 0 bases from V and 4 bases from J, with 7 bases between. The CDR3 is 14 residues long. The germline V gene has CDR1 MNHEY and CDR2 SVGAGI. CDR3 in amino acids: CASSYSTGGNTIYF. CDR3 bases: TGTGCCAGCAGTTACTCGACAGGAGGAAACACCATATATTTT.

The chain joins TRBV5-4 to TRBJ1-2, with TRBD1 matching 9 bases. Germline CDR1 is SGHNT and CDR2 is YYREEE (reference sequence). The CDR3 spans 14 residues. V trimming: 5 bases; J trimming: 4 bases; junction bases outside the gene matches: 6. DNA of the CDR3: TGTGCCAGCAGTCCTGGACAGGGGATCTATGGCTACACCTTC. Translated, it gives CASSPGQGIYGYTF.

V gene TRBV21-1 combines with J gene TRBJ2-7; the D segment call TRBD1 is taken from the table without a DNA check. TRBV21-1 is labeled a pseudogene. The CDR3 is 13 residues long. CDR3 DNA: TGTGCCGTCAGTGGGACAGAGAAATACGAGCAGTACTTC. Protein: CAVSGTEKYEQYF.

This clone was recorded a few times. The chain combines TRBV7-3 with TRBJ2-3, with 9 bases aligning to TRBD2. The germline gives CDR1 SGHTA, CDR2 FQGTGA. Unmatched junction bases numbered 4, after V lost 3 bases and J lost 6 bases. CDR3 length equals 14 residues. The CDR3 bases are TGTGCCAGCAGCTTCCGGACTAGCGCGGATACGCAGTATTTT. Its protein product is CASSFRTSADTQYF.

This chain connects TRBV7-2 to TRBJ1-2, with TRBD1 as a possible D gene (6 bases). Germline V gene sequence: CDR1 SGHTA, CDR2 FQGNSA. This CDR3 is 13 amino acids long. The ends were cut back, 5 bases at V and 8 bases at J, with 15 bases in the middle. The CDR3 nucleotides read TGTGCCAGCAGCCCTGACAGGTCTACGGGCTACACCTTC. Encoded protein: CASSPDRSTGYTF.

This clone was picked up a small number of times. V and J are TRBV18 and TRBJ2-7, with a possible D match to TRBD2 (5 bases). In germline, CDR1 is KGHSH, CDR2 LQKENI. Trimming removed 0 bases from V and 7 bases from J, with 13 bases in between. This CDR3 is 14 amino acids long. The CDR3 DNA sequence: TGTGCCAGCTCACCACCCCCGGGATCTGGGGAGCAGTACTTC. Translating it yields CASSPPPGSGEQYF.

There are a few counts of this clone. The rearrangement joins TRBV7-9 to TRBJ2-3; 10 bases fit TRBD2. V trimming: 3 bases; J trimming: 5 bases; junction bases outside the gene matches: 11. Germline loops: CDR1 SEHNR, CDR2 FQNEAQ (reference sequence). CDR3 size: 17 residues. The DNA for the CDR3 is TGTGCCAGCAGCTTGGCCAGTAGCGGGGGGAAAGAAGATACGCAGTATTTT. It encodes CASSLASSGGKEDTQYF.

The rearrangement joins TRBV5-6 to TRBJ2-7, with D possibly matching TRBD2 (5 bases). The CDR3 covers 14 residues. Germline CDR1 is SGHDT and CDR2 is YYEEEE. The ends were cut back, 5 bases at V and 0 bases at J, with 12 bases in the middle. CDR3 nucleotides: TGTGCCAGCAGACGCCCGGGATCCTCCTACGAGCAGTACTTC. Amino acids: CASRRPGSSYEQYF.

This clone was found a few times. The V and J genes are TRBV5-4 and TRBJ2-3, with 15 bases aligning to TRBD2. CDR3 size: 16 residues. The germline gives CDR1 SGHNT, CDR2 YYREEE (reference sequence). V lost 4 bases and J lost 3; bases outside the gene matches: 3. CDR3 residues: CASSRTSGGATDTQYF. The CDR3 region has the DNA TGTGCCAGCAGCAGGACTAGCGGGGGGGCTACAGATACGCAGTATTTT. Looking up the rest from reference TRBV5-4 and TRBJ2-3 gives the full variable domain: ETGVTQSPTHLIKTRGQQVTLRCSSQSGHNTVSWYQQALGQGPQFIFQYYREEENGRGNFPPRFSGLQFPNYSSELNVNALELDDSALYLCASSRTSGGATDTQYFGPGTRLTVL.

The genes are TRBV18 and TRBJ2-1, with TRBD1 as a possible D gene (5 bases). V dropped 3 bases and J dropped 10 bases, with 10 bases sitting between them. This CDR3 contains 12 residues. The germline CDR1 and CDR2 sequences are KGHSH and LQKENI. DNA of the CDR3: TGTGCCAGCTCACCCTACGGACAAGAGCAGTTCTTC. This gives the protein CASSPYGQEQFF.

This chain uses TRBV7-6 with TRBJ2-3; unclear D gene. The V and J ends lost 1 base and 1 base respectively, with 9 bases between them. CDR1 and CDR2 from the germline V gene are SGHVS and FNYEAQ. This CDR3 is 15 amino acids long. This chain's CDR3 is CASSLGQPGTDTQYF. The CDR3 DNA reads as TGTGCCAGCAGCTTAGGCCAACCAGGCACAGATACGCAGTATTTT.

The chain employs TRBV6-1 and TRBJ1-4; D uncertain. With 4 bases removed from V and 7 bases from J, the gap between germline ends came to 13 bases. The CDR3 totals 14 residues. Germline lookup yields CDR1 MNHNS and CDR2 SASEGT. The CDR3 nucleotides read TGTGCCAGCAGTGCGGGAGGTCTGGGTGAAAAACTGTTTTTT. Its protein product is CASSAGGLGEKLFF.

The CDR3, as DNA: TGCGCCAGCAGCCCCTTCACAGGTCAGGCAGGAGATACGCAGTATTTT. Its translation: CASSPFTGQAGDTQYF. The chain employs TRBV5-1 and TRBJ2-3; perhaps TRBD1 as D (5 bases). The length of the CDR3 is 16 residues. V lost 4 bases, J lost 5 bases, and 20 bases lay in between. Germline CDR1 is SGHRS and CDR2 is YFSETQ.

V is TRBV4-3 and J is TRBJ2-7, with TRBD2 identical over 9 bases. Germline CDR1 is LGHNA and CDR2 is YSLEER. V trimming: 0 bases; J trimming: 4 bases; junction bases outside the gene matches: 4. The CDR3 spans 15 residues. CDR3: CASSQEPSGVYEQYF. As DNA, the CDR3 is TGCGCCAGCAGCCAAGAGCCTAGCGGGGTGTACGAGCAGTACTTC.

The genes are TRBV11-2 and TRBJ1-4; D is uncertain. V gave up 1 base and J gave up 11 bases, with 8 bases separating them. The CDR3 length is 12 residues. Germline CDR1 is SGHAT and CDR2 is FQNNGV. Here the CDR3 reads CASSLGASKLFF. The CDR3 region has the DNA TGTGCCAGCAGCTTAGGCGCTAGTAAACTGTTTTTT. The full variable domain, with the rest looked up from reference TRBV11-2 and TRBJ1-4, is EAGVAQSPRYKIIEKRQSVAFWCNPISGHATLYWYQQILGQGPKLLIQFQNNGVVDDSQLPKDRFSAERLKGVDSTLKIQPAKLEDSAVYLCASSLGASKLFFGSGTQLSVL.

This chain connects TRBV5-1 to TRBJ2-2; D might be TRBD1 (5 bases). V lost 0 bases and J 3 bases, leaving 9 bases between the germline ends. CDR3 size: 15 residues. CDR1 is SGHRS and CDR2 is YFSETQ in the germline V gene. The CDR3 DNA reads as TGCGCCAGCAGCTTGGACAGGCCGGACACCGGGGAGCTGTTTTTT. As protein: CASSLDRPDTGELFF.

In DNA, the CDR3 is TGTGCCAGCAGTTACATCGGACTAGGGGAGTATTTT. Translating it yields CASSYIGLGEYF. The V and J genes are TRBV6-5 and TRBJ2-3; 7 nucleotides align to TRBD2. This CDR3 comprises 12 residues. Germline values: CDR1 MNHEY, CDR2 SVGAGI. V lost 2 bases, J lost 13 bases, and 6 bases stayed unmatched.

The chain combines TRBV5-4 with TRBJ2-1, with D possibly matching TRBD2 (5 bases). Germline lookup yields CDR1 SGHNT and CDR2 YYREEE (reference sequence). Trimming took 6 bases from V and 6 from J, leaving 19 bases between them. The CDR3 length is 15 residues. In nucleotides, the CDR3 is TGTGCCAGCACCACCCCGAGCAGCGGCGGCAATGAGCAGTTCTTC. Its translation is CASTTPSSGGNEQFF. The complete variable domain, with remaining parts taken from reference TRBV5-4 and TRBJ2-1, reads ETGVTQSPTHLIKTRGQQVTLRCSSQSGHNTVSWYQQALGQGPQFIFQYYREEENGRGNFPPRFSGLQFPNYSSELNVNALELDDSALYLCASTTPSSGGNEQFFGPGTRLTVL.

The rearrangement uses TRBV11-2 and TRBJ2-2, with D possibly being TRBD1 (6 bases). From germline, CDR1 is SGHAT and CDR2 FQNNGV. The CDR3 is 16 amino acids. V lost 3 bases, J lost 2 bases, and 13 bases lay in between. The DNA for the CDR3 is TGTGCCAGCAGCTTGCGACAAGGGGGAAACACCGGGGAGCTGTTTTTT. Amino acids: CASSLRQGGNTGELFF. Based on the CDR3 plus reference TRBV11-2 and TRBJ2-2, the full variable domain is EAGVAQSPRYKIIEKRQSVAFWCNPISGHATLYWYQQILGQGPKLLIQFQNNGVVDDSQLPKDRFSAERLKGVDSTLKIQPAKLEDSAVYLCASSLRQGGNTGELFFGEGSRLTVL.

The chain recombines TRBV5-1 with TRBJ2-3; 7 nucleotides line up with TRBD2. This CDR3 is built from 14 residues. With 4 bases clipped from V and 3 bases from J, the junction kept 5 bases outside the gene matches. Germline V gene lookup returns CDR1 SGHRS and CDR2 YFSETQ. The DNA of the CDR3 is TGCGCCAGCAGCCCGGGACTACCAACAGATACGCAGTATTTT. Its translation: CASSPGLPTDTQYF.

V is TRBV29-1 and J is TRBJ1-1; D not certain. V was pared by 1 base and J by 4 bases, with 13 bases between. This CDR3 has 14 residues. Per germline, CDR1 SQVTM and CDR2 ANQGSEA. CDR3: CSVEVNQEGTEAFF. CDR3 nucleotides: TGCAGCGTTGAAGTTAATCAGGAGGGCACTGAAGCTTTCTTT.

This clone was seen only a few times. The chain is built from TRBV10-3 and TRBJ2-5, with 8 positions matching TRBD1. The J call is uncertain, as TRBJ2-7 better fits the DNA end. Per the germline V gene, CDR1 is ENHRY and CDR2 is SYGVKD. The CDR3 sequence is 13 residues long. The CDR3 DNA is TGTGCCACAGGACAGGGAAGTTCCTACGAGCAGTACTTC. It translates to CATGQGSSYEQYF.

The chain joins TRBV5-1 to TRBJ2-3; the match to TRBD2 covers 7 bases. CDR1 is SGHRS, CDR2 YFSETQ, per germline. This CDR3 has 14 amino acids. Losses at the gene ends were 2 bases for V and 4 bases for J; bases not matched to a gene: 4. DNA for the CDR3: TGCGCCAGCAGCTTCCGGGGGGAGGCAGATACGCAGTATTTT. Its translation is CASSFRGEADTQYF.